The source of this T cell receptor beta chain is a study of Ad26.COV2.S vaccination and SARS-CoV-2 variants. Turning to the study itself: Donor joined the COV1001 Ad26.COV2.S trial arm.

As for treatment: around 19 received Ad26.COV2.S at low or high dose, single or two shots; about 5 received placebo; per-sample allocation not given. Samples were taken on day 63 after the first vaccine or placebo injection. CDR1 and CDR2 (germline): LGHNA, YNFKEQ. The length of the CDR3 is 14 residues. Trimming took 4 bases from V and 2 from J, leaving 11 bases between them. The repertoire was sequenced with immunoSEQ multiplex PCR; TCRdb's copy has only in-frame clones and lacks some. Among about 420,000 clones, roughly 90% were seen once, and the ten largest hold around 3.6%. This clone was picked up many times. Its cognate antigen is unknown. General observations from the study: Recipients of vaccine and of placebo showed similar breadth of their non-spike TCR repertoires.

Sequencing used peripheral blood, obtained in a trial of Ad26.COV2.S vaccine versus placebo. The source is a person aged 18-60 years who received the Ad26.COV2.S COVID-19 vaccine or a placebo. V is TRBV4-2 and J is TRBJ1-2; TRBD1 might be the D (5 bases). The DNA for the CDR3 is TGTGCCAGCAGCCTCCCGCGGGGGAACTATGGCTACACCTTC. Amino acids: CASSLPRGNYGYTF.